This TCR beta chain was obtained from a study of glioma-infiltrating T cells. The study's findings and limits: Above-expected tissue-blood divergence occurred in all gliomas, most in low-grade ones.

CDR3 size: 14 residues. Germline lookup yields CDR1 LGHNA and CDR2 YNFKEQ. The V gene lost 3 bases and the J gene lost 2 bases, with 11 bases spanning the gap. The iRepertoire nested amplicon-rescue multiplex PCR amplified TCR alpha and beta CDR3s from RNA. For one-step reverse transcription and amplification, about 85-400 ng of tissue mRNA or PBMC total RNA was used. A single record per CDR3 protein comes from TCRdb applying MiXCR to the multiplex PCR reads. The data hold approximately 190,000 distinct CDR3 sequences, with more than 30% observed a single time. There are many counts of this clonotype. Its antigen is unknown.

The clonotype was recovered from a human donor with low-grade glioma or glioblastoma, undergoing nonglioma brain surgery, or in good health (not recorded which). The chain uses TRBV4-2 and TRBJ2-7; D is unresolved. Sequencing was carried out using glioma tissue, nonneoplastic brain tissue, or PBMCs (not recorded which). CDR3 DNA: TGTGCCAGCAGCCAGATTGGCACCGCCTACGAGCAGTACTTC. It encodes CASSQIGTAYEQYF.